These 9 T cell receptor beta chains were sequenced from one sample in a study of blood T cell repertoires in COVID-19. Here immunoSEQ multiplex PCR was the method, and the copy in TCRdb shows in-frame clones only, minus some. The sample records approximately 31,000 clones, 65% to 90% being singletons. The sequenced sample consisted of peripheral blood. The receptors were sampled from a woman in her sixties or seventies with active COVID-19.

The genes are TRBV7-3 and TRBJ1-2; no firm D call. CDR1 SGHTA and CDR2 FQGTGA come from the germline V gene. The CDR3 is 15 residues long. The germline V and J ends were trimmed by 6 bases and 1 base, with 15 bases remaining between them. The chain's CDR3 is CASRSDGGSNYGYTF. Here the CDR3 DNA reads TGTGCCAGCAGGTCGGACGGTGGGAGTAACTATGGCTACACCTTC.

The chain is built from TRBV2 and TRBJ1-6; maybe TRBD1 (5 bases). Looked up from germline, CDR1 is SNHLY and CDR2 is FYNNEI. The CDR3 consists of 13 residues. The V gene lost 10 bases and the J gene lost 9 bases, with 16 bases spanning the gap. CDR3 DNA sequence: TGTGCCACTAAAAGAGACAGTTTTTCACCCCTCCACTTT. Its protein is CATKRDSFSPLHF.

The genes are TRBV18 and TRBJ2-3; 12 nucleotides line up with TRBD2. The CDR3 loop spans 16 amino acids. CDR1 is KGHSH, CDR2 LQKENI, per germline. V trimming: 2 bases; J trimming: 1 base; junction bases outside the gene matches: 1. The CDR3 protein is CASSPRLAGGTDTQYF. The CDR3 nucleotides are TGTGCCAGCTCACCAAGACTAGCGGGAGGCACAGATACGCAGTATTTT.

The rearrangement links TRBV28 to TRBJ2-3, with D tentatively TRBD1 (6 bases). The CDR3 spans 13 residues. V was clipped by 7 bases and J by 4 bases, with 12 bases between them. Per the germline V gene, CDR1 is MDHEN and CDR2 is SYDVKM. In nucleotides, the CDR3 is TGTGCCAGCATGACACAGGGCCCAGATACGCAGTATTTT. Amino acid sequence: CASMTQGPDTQYF.

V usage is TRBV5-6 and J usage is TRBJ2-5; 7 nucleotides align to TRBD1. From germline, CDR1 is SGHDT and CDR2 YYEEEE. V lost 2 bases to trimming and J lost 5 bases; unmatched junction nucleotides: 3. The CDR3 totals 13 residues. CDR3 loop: CASSLQGSETQYF. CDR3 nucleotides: TGTGCCAGCAGCTTACAGGGGAGTGAGACCCAGTACTTC.

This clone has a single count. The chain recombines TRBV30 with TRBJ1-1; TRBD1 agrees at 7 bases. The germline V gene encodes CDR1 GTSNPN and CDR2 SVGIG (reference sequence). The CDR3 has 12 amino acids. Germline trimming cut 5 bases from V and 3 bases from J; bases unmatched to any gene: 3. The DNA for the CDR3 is TGTGCCTGGGGACAGGAGGACACTGAAGCTTTCTTT. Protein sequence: CAWGQEDTEAFF. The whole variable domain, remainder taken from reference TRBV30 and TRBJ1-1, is SQTIHQWPATLVQPVGSPLSLECTVEGTSNPNLYWYRQAAGRGLQLLFYSVGIGQISSEVPQNLSASRPQDRQFILSSKKLLLSDSGFYLCAWGQEDTEAFFGQGTRLTVV.

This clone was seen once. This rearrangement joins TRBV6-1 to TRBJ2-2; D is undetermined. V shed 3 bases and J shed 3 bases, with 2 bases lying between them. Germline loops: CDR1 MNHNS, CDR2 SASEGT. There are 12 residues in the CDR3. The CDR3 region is CASSDDTGELFF. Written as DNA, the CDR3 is TGTGCCAGCAGTGACGACACCGGGGAGCTGTTTTTT.

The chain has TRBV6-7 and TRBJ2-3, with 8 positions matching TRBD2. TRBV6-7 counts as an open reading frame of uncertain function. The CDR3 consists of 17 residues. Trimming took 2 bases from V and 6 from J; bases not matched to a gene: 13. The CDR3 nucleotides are TGTGCCAGCAGTTACACCTTAGCGGGGCCAGGTGGGGATACGCAGTATTTT. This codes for CASSYTLAGPGGDTQYF.

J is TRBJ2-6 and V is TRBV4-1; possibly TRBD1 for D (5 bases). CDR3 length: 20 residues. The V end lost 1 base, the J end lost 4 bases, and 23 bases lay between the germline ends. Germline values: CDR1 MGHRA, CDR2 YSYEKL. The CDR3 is CASSQVVGAVTSVGANVLTF. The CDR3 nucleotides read TGCGCCAGCAGCCAAGTCGTTGGGGCCGTAACCTCTGTCGGGGCCAACGTCCTGACTTTC.